This T cell receptor (beta chain) emerged from a study of vaccination effects on CD4 cells after COVID-19. Study details: Two doses of either BNT162b2 or mRNA-1273 were given to each participant.

After roughly 11 days in culture, the CD4+ T cells were isolated. Nucleocapsid antibodies were negative in the vaccine recipients, who had never had SARS-CoV-2 infection. A half-volume exchange with IL-2 medium occurred on days 3 and 7. This table comes from immunoSEQ multiplex PCR, and its TCRdb copy is limited to in-frame clones, with some not included. In the table there are 70,000 to 75,000 clones, around 77% of which are singletons. A word on this clone: As yet, its antigen is unknown.

Sequenced material: CD4+ T cells from PBMCs cultured without peptide, taken before COVID-19 vaccination. The receptor was derived from a human donor who received a COVID-19 vaccine.

The CDR3 sequence: CASSPLPSTSGGRSSGELFF. The DNA of the CDR3 is TGTGCCAGCAGCCCTCTCCCTTCAACTAGCGGGGGGCGATCTTCCGGGGAGCTGTTTTTT. The rearrangement uses TRBV9 and TRBJ2-2, with 12 nucleotides matching TRBD2. CDR3 length: 20 residues. V dropped 4 bases and J dropped 6; count of bases not matched to a gene: 19. Germline-derived CDR1 and CDR2 are SGDLS and YYNGEE.